A single sample gave rise to the 21 T cell receptor beta chains below, sequenced in a study of blood T cell repertoires in COVID-19. Assay used: immunoSEQ multiplex PCR; TCRdb lists only in-frame clones, some missing. Of some 300,000 clones listed, roughly 88% were seen once; the top ten hold more than 6.5%. What was sequenced was peripheral blood. The receptors originated from a woman aged 25-40 years who had recovered from COVID-19.

This clone came up once. The V call is TRBV12-2, the J call TRBJ1-2; the table's D gene call, TRBD1, was not cross checked with the DNA. TRBV12-2 is a pseudogene segment. This CDR3 spans 15 amino acids. CDR3 sequence reads: CASRLAGAVNYGYTF. CDR3 DNA sequence: TGTGCAAGTCGCTTAGCGGGGGCAGTGAACTATGGCTACACCTTC.

The J gene is TRBJ2-6, the V gene TRBV7-2; D is unclear. CDR1 is SGHTA and CDR2 is FQGNSA in the germline V gene. V shed 1 base and J shed 2 bases, with 6 bases lying between them. The CDR3 consists of 15 residues. The DNA of the CDR3 is TGTGCCAGCAGCTTAGTCGGAGCTGGGGCCAACGTCCTGACTTTC. Amino acids: CASSLVGAGANVLTF.

J is TRBJ2-5 and V is TRBV5-6; D is possibly TRBD1 (6 bases). The CDR3 covers 11 residues. Looked up from germline, CDR1 is SGHDT and CDR2 is YYEEEE. With 3 bases removed from V and 8 bases from J, the gap between germline ends came to 8 bases. The DNA of the CDR3 is TGTGCCAGCAGCTCGACAGGAACCCAGTACTTC. This translates into CASSSTGTQYF. Full variable domain (remainder filled in from reference TRBV5-6 and TRBJ2-5): DAGVTQSPTHLIKTRGQQVTLRCSPKSGHDTVSWYQQALGQGPQFIFQYYEEEERQRGNFPDRFSGHQFPNYSSELNVNALLLGDSALYLCASSSTGTQYFGPGTRLLVL.

The chain's CDR3 is CASRDNVYEKLFF. CDR3 DNA sequence: TGTGCCAGCAGGGACAATGTGTATGAAAAACTGTTTTTT. This chain uses TRBV6-5 with TRBJ1-4, with D possibly being TRBD1 (5 bases). The V gene lost 6 bases and the J gene lost 6 bases, with 11 bases spanning the gap. The CDR3 contains 13 residues. Germline CDR1 reads MNHEY; CDR2 reads SVGAGI.

This clone has a single count. CDR3 sequence reads: CASSYPGTGRTYEQYF. The CDR3 DNA sequence: TGTGCCAGCAGTTACCCTGGGACAGGGCGAACCTACGAGCAGTACTTC. V and J are TRBV6-2 or TRBV6-3 and TRBJ2-7, with TRBD1 matching over 9 bases. The CDR3 extends over 16 amino acids. Germline CDR1 MNHEY, CDR2 SVGEGT. J gave up 2 bases and V 2 bases, and 7 bases lay outside the gene matches.

This clone appeared a few times. The chain couples TRBV5-4 to TRBJ2-2, with 16 bases lining up with TRBD2. From germline, CDR1 is SGHNT and CDR2 YYREEE (reference sequence). This CDR3 spans 18 amino acids. The junction had 6 bases not matched to a gene; V was cut back by 4 bases and J by 3 bases. The CDR3 loop reads CASSPGLAGGPDTGELFF. Here the CDR3 DNA reads TGTGCCAGCAGCCCGGGACTAGCGGGGGGGCCAGACACCGGGGAGCTGTTTTTT.

In this sample, this clone turned up once. The V gene is TRBV28, the J gene TRBJ1-2, with D perhaps matching TRBD1 (6 bases). The CDR3 contains 13 residues. Germline values: CDR1 MDHEN, CDR2 SYDVKM. V shed 2 bases and J shed 8 bases, with 12 bases lying between them. The CDR3 loop is CASSLAQGLGYTF. The DNA of the CDR3 is TGTGCCAGCAGTTTAGCCCAGGGGCTCGGCTACACCTTC.

The chain uses TRBV9 and TRBJ2-2, with TRBD2 identical over 10 bases. Germline V gene sequence: CDR1 SGDLS, CDR2 YYNGEE. The trim removed 0 bases at V and 3 bases at J, leaving 8 bases unmatched. This CDR3 contains 18 residues. The CDR3 DNA sequence: TGTGCCAGCAGCGTAGACCGTAGCGGGGGGTCCTACACCGGGGAGCTGTTTTTT. Encoded protein: CASSVDRSGGSYTGELFF.

The rearrangement links TRBV19 to TRBJ1-2; possibly TRBD1 for D (5 bases). Germline CDR1 is LNHDA and CDR2 is SQIVND (reference sequence). Trimming pared 2 bases from V and 1 base from J, leaving 11 bases between. CDR3 length equals 15 residues. In nucleotides, the CDR3 is TGTGCCAGTAGTATAACAGGAAACCTTAACTATGGCTACACCTTC. Translating gives CASSITGNLNYGYTF.

This clone has a handful of counts. This rearrangement joins TRBV5-1 to TRBJ2-3, with D perhaps TRBD1 (5 bases). Germline V CDR1 and CDR2: SGHRS, YFSETQ. This CDR3 contains 14 residues. The V gene lost 5 bases and the J gene lost 2 bases, with 12 bases spanning the gap. The CDR3 DNA reads TGCGCCAGCAGGCCGACAGTCGTCACAGATACGCAGTATTTT. It codes for CASRPTVVTDTQYF.

The chain employs TRBV28 and TRBJ2-1; the match to TRBD2 covers 11 bases. CDR1 is MDHEN and CDR2 is SYDVKM in the germline V gene. The CDR3 contains 16 residues. The V segment lost 9 bases and the J segment 4 bases; nucleotides outside the gene matches: 11. The CDR3 here is CASSSGGASPYNEQFF. The CDR3 nucleotides read TGTGCCAGTAGTAGCGGGGGGGCCTCCCCATACAATGAGCAGTTCTTC. The variable domain in full, with the rest retrieved from reference TRBV28 and TRBJ2-1, is DVKVTQSSRYLVKRTGEKVFLECVQDMDHENMFWYRQDPGLGLRLIYFSYDVKMKEKGDIPEGYSVSREKKERFSLILESASTNQTSMYLCASSSGGASPYNEQFFGPGTRLTVL.

This chain uses TRBV6-2 or TRBV6-3 with TRBJ1-1; 8 positions match TRBD1. Unmatched junction bases numbered 10, after V lost 2 bases and J lost 8 bases. The CDR3 extends over 15 amino acids. Germline CDR1 reads MNHEY; CDR2 reads SVGEGT. Written as DNA, the CDR3 is TGTGCCAGCAGTTACGGTGGGTCAGGGGGCAGGGAAGCTTTCTTT. It yields the protein CASSYGGSGGREAFF.

The chain couples TRBV5-4 to TRBJ2-7; 12 bases fit TRBD2. With V trimmed by 3 bases and J by 5 bases, 9 bases remained unmatched. Germline assignment: CDR1 SGHNT and CDR2 YYREEE (reference sequence). This CDR3 has 16 residues. The CDR3 here is CASSWATSGGSHEQYF. The CDR3 DNA sequence: TGTGCCAGCAGCTGGGCGACTAGCGGGGGTTCTCACGAGCAGTACTTC.

The DNA for the CDR3 is TGCAGTGCTAGTCCCCAGGGATACACAGATACGCAGTATTTT. Translating gives CSASPQGYTDTQYF. The chain couples TRBV20-1 to TRBJ2-3, with D tentatively TRBD1 (5 bases). V shed 3 bases and J shed 2 bases, with 12 bases lying between them. CDR3 length equals 14 residues. Germline loops: CDR1 DFQATT, CDR2 SNEGSKA (reference sequence).

The chain carries TRBV5-6 and TRBJ1-1; TRBD1 matches at 8 bases. The V gene end was trimmed by 4 bases and the J gene end by 4 bases; junction bases not matched to a gene: 9. This CDR3 is built from 15 residues. Germline V gene lookup returns CDR1 SGHDT and CDR2 YYEEEE. The chain's CDR3 is CASSLTGTGATEAFF. The CDR3 region has the DNA TGTGCCAGCAGCCTAACCGGGACAGGTGCCACTGAAGCTTTCTTT.

Remarks on this clone: Mismatch with germline at one junction end may stem from a read error. The rearrangement uses TRBV28 and TRBJ1-2; the D gene is possibly TRBD1 (6 bases). Germline V gives CDR1 MDHEN, CDR2 SYDVKM. The CDR3 has 12 amino acids. This CDR3 reads CASRLNRDGHTF. CDR3 coding DNA: TGTGCCAGCAGACTCAACAGGGATGGCCACACCTTC.

The chain employs TRBV5-4 and TRBJ1-6; TRBD1 matches at 7 bases. Trimming at V came to 4 bases and at J to 5 bases, leaving 6 bases not matched to a gene. Germline V gene data show CDR1 as SGHNT and CDR2 as YYREEE (reference sequence). The CDR3 contains 15 residues. This CDR3 is CASSTGAPNNSPLHF. The CDR3 DNA is TGTGCCAGCAGCACAGGGGCACCTAATAATTCACCCCTCCACTTT.

CDR3 residues: CASSQIPEEPQHF. The CDR3 DNA follows: TGTGCCAGCAGCCAAATCCCCGAGGAGCCCCAGCATTTT. The gene calls are TRBV3-1 (or the pseudogene TRBV3-2) and TRBJ1-5; unclear D gene. V was trimmed by 2 bases and J by 8 bases, leaving 10 bases between them. The CDR3 spans 13 residues. Germline CDR1 reads LGHDT; CDR2 reads YNNKEL (reference sequence).

The rearrangement uses TRBV2 and TRBJ1-2; TRBD1 agrees at 9 bases. Per the germline V gene, CDR1 is SNHLY and CDR2 is FYNNEI. V trimming: 7 bases; J trimming: 7 bases; junction bases outside the gene matches: 7. The CDR3 sequence is 13 residues long. CDR3 amino acids: CASIGGTGPGYTF. For the CDR3, the DNA is TGTGCCAGCATTGGGGGGACAGGGCCTGGCTACACCTTC. The variable domain in full, with the rest retrieved from reference TRBV2 and TRBJ1-2, is EPEVTQTPSHQVTQMGQEVILRCVPISNHLYFYWYRQILGQKVEFLVSFYNNEISEKSEIFDDQFSVERPDGSNFTLKIRSTKLEDSAMYFCASIGGTGPGYTFGSGTRLTVV.

The chain carries TRBV15 and TRBJ1-4; D gene uncertain. CDR1 is LNHNV, CDR2 YYDKDF, per germline (reference sequence). Trimming removed 0 bases from V and 11 bases from J, with 16 bases in between. The length of the CDR3 is 15 residues. This CDR3 reads CATSRDGRSPDKLFF. The DNA for the CDR3 is TGTGCCACCAGCAGAGATGGCAGGTCTCCAGACAAACTGTTTTTT. Using reference TRBV15 and TRBJ1-4 for the parts outside the CDR3, the full variable domain is DAMVIQNPRYQVTQFGKPVTLSCSQTLNHNVMYWYQQKSSQAPKLLFHYYDKDFNNEADTPDNFQSRRPNTSFCFLDIRSPGLGDTAMYLCATSRDGRSPDKLFFGSGTQLSVL.

This chain uses TRBV4-2 with TRBJ1-2, with D unclear. This CDR3 comprises 15 residues. Trimming took 0 bases from V and 0 from J, leaving 8 bases between them. Germline CDR1 reads LGHNA; CDR2 reads YNFKEQ. CDR3 in amino acids: CASSQDRFPNYGYTF. CDR3 nucleotide sequence: TGTGCCAGCAGCCAAGACAGGTTTCCTAACTATGGCTACACCTTC.